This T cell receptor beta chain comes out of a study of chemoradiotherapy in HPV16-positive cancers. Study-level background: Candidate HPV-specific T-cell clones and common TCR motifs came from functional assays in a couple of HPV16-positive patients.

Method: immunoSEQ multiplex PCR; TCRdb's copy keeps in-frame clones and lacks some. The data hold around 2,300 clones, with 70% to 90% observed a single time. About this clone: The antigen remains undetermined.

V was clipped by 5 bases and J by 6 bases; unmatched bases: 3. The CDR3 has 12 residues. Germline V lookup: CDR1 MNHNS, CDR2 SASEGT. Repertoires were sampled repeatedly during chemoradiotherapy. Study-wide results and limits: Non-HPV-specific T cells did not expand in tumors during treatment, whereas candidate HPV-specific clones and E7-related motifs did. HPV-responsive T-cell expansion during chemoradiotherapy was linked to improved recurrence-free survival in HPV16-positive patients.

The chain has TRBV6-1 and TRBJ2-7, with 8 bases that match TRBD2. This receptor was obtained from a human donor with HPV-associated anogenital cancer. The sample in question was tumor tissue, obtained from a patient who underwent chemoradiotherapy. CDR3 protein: CASSWTSPEQYF. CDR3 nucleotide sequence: TGTGCCAGCAGTTGGACTAGCCCCGAGCAGTACTTC.